Below are 19 T cell receptor beta chains sequenced from a single sample in a study of cytomegalovirus exposure and HLA in healthy donors. The study ran its PCR with 60 Vbeta and 13 Jbeta primers. Repertoires were generated with immunoSEQ multiplex PCR, while TCRdb's copy carries only in-frame clones and drops some. This sample has about 110,000 clones, with about three quarters found just once. The sample was PBMCs. The receptors were sampled from a boy aged 5-17 years in good health and CMV-seronegative.

The chain carries TRBV2 and TRBJ2-6; D perhaps matches TRBD1 (6 bases). Per germline, CDR1 SNHLY and CDR2 FYNNEI. V was clipped by 6 bases and J by 0 bases, with 9 bases between them. The length of the CDR3 is 15 residues. The CDR3 is CASRGAFSGANVLTF. The CDR3 DNA sequence: TGTGCCAGCAGGGGGGCGTTCTCTGGGGCCAACGTCCTGACTTTC. The full variable domain, rest sourced from reference TRBV2 and TRBJ2-6, is EPEVTQTPSHQVTQMGQEVILRCVPISNHLYFYWYRQILGQKVEFLVSFYNNEISEKSEIFDDQFSVERPDGSNFTLKIRSTKLEDSAMYFCASRGAFSGANVLTFGAGSRLTVL.

The table lists this clone with a few counts. The V gene is TRBV6-6, the J gene TRBJ2-2; 9 positions match TRBD2. Per germline, CDR1 MNHNY and CDR2 SVGAGI (reference sequence). This CDR3 contains 16 residues. Losses at the gene ends were 0 bases for V and 5 bases for J; bases not matched to a gene: 4. CDR3 sequence: CASSYSLAGKTGELFF. The DNA of the CDR3 is TGTGCCAGCAGTTACTCGCTAGCGGGGAAAACCGGGGAGCTGTTTTTT.

This clone was found many times. The chain joins TRBV10-3 to TRBJ2-2; 11 nucleotides agree with TRBD2. With 0 bases clipped from V and 8 bases from J, the junction kept 5 bases outside the gene matches. Per germline, CDR1 ENHRY and CDR2 SYGVKD. The length of the CDR3 is 16 residues. DNA of the CDR3: TGTGCCATCAGTGAGTCGCTAGCGGGGGGCCTAGGGGAGCTGTTTTTT. This gives the protein CAISESLAGGLGELFF.

This chain links TRBV7-7 with TRBJ1-4, with 8 nucleotides matching TRBD1. Germline-derived CDR1 and CDR2 are SSHAT and FNYEAQ (reference sequence). CDR3 length equals 13 residues. The V and J ends lost 8 bases and 10 bases, in that order; junction bases with no gene match: 9. This CDR3 is CASGADRVGKLFF. The CDR3 coding sequence is TGTGCCAGCGGGGCGGACAGGGTCGGAAAACTGTTTTTT.

In its sample, this clone was seen once. The chain carries TRBV7-2 and TRBJ2-7; D is possibly TRBD1 (6 bases). Germline assignment: CDR1 SGHTA and CDR2 FQGNSA. Trimming left V 3 bases short and J 1 base short, with 10 bases between. The CDR3 sequence is 14 residues long. CDR3 residues: CASSLDSSSYEQYF. In DNA, the CDR3 is TGTGCCAGCAGCTTGGACAGTTCATCCTACGAGCAGTACTTC.

The chain has TRBV27 and TRBJ2-7; TRBD1 matches at 10 bases. The germline V gene has CDR1 MNHEY and CDR2 SMNVEV (reference sequence). The CDR3 extends over 14 amino acids. The V and J ends lost 4 bases and 3 bases, in that order; junction bases with no gene match: 3. The CDR3 spells CASSSDRGNYEQYF. The CDR3 DNA follows: TGTGCCAGCAGTTCGGACAGGGGGAACTACGAGCAGTACTTC.

DNA for the CDR3: TGCGCCAGCAGCGGGATACTAGCGGGGTACAATGAGCAGTTCTTC. It specifies CASSGILAGYNEQFF. The chain combines TRBV5-1 with TRBJ2-1, with 10 bases identical to TRBD2. Trimming took 4 bases from V and 4 from J; bases not matched to a gene: 5. Germline lookup yields CDR1 SGHRS and CDR2 YFSETQ. The CDR3 runs to 15 residues.

The genes are TRBV30 and TRBJ1-6, with D tentatively TRBD1 (5 bases). V dropped 6 bases and J dropped 6 bases, with 15 bases sitting between them. The germline CDR1 and CDR2 sequences are GTSNPN and SVGIG (reference sequence). The CDR3 is 14 residues long. CDR3 region: CACAGWKGNSPLHF. The CDR3, as DNA: TGTGCCTGTGCAGGGTGGAAAGGTAATTCACCCCTCCACTTT.

CDR3: CAWSRQGTSTDTQYF. The CDR3 DNA sequence: TGTGCCTGGAGCAGACAGGGGACAAGCACAGATACGCAGTATTTT. This chain connects TRBV30 to TRBJ2-3; 8 bases map to TRBD1. The CDR3 has 15 amino acids. Germline V gene data show CDR1 as GTSNPN and CDR2 as SVGIG (reference sequence). J was trimmed by 0 bases and V by 3 bases; bases with no gene match: 5.

V usage is TRBV6-4 and J usage is TRBJ2-1; D perhaps matches TRBD1 (5 bases). The length of the CDR3 is 14 residues. Germline CDR1 is MRHNA and CDR2 is SNTAGT. The V gene lost 7 bases and the J gene lost 8 bases, with 18 bases spanning the gap. The CDR3, as DNA: TGTGCCAGCAATCGCGTTAGAAGGGGCGATGAGCAGTTCTTC. It codes for CASNRVRRGDEQFF.

The chain uses TRBV18 and TRBJ1-1; D ambiguous. The germline gives CDR1 KGHSH, CDR2 LQKENI. This CDR3 is built from 13 residues. Trimming took off 5 bases at V and 1 base at J, with 8 bases between the two ends. Here the CDR3 reads CASSFGENTEAFF. The CDR3 nucleotides read TGTGCCAGCTCATTCGGGGAGAACACTGAAGCTTTCTTT.

This chain connects TRBV5-4 to TRBJ1-5; 9 bases are a match to TRBD1. Germline trimming cut 3 bases from V and 5 bases from J; bases unmatched to any gene: 6. This CDR3 is built from 15 residues. Germline CDR1 SGHNT, CDR2 YYREEE (reference sequence). This chain's CDR3 is CASSSDRGRDQPQHF. For the CDR3, the DNA is TGTGCCAGCAGCTCGGACAGGGGACGGGATCAGCCCCAGCATTTT.

This chain joins TRBV30 and TRBJ2-1; 8 positions agree with TRBD1. Germline loops: CDR1 GTSNPN, CDR2 SVGIG (reference sequence). This CDR3 has 17 amino acids. V shed 2 bases and J 0 bases; nucleotides not matched to a gene: 9. The DNA of the CDR3 is TGTGCCTGGAGTATATCTCGGACAGGGAGCTCCTACAATGAGCAGTTCTTC. This gives the protein CAWSISRTGSSYNEQFF. Filled out from reference TRBV30 and TRBJ2-1, the complete variable domain reads SQTIHQWPATLVQPVGSPLSLECTVEGTSNPNLYWYRQAAGRGLQLLFYSVGIGQISSEVPQNLSASRPQDRQFILSSKKLLLSDSGFYLCAWSISRTGSSYNEQFFGPGTRLTVL.

J is TRBJ1-5 and V is TRBV2; 7 bases are a match to TRBD1. In germline, CDR1 is SNHLY, CDR2 FYNNEI. The CDR3 runs to 14 residues. With 3 bases clipped from V and 7 bases from J, the junction kept 6 bases outside the gene matches. CDR3 sequence (DNA): TGTGCCAGCAGTGATTTGACAGGGCAGCAGCCCCAGCATTTT. The encoded protein is CASSDLTGQQPQHF. The full variable domain, in which reference TRBV2 and TRBJ1-5 provide the parts outside the CDR3, is EPEVTQTPSHQVTQMGQEVILRCVPISNHLYFYWYRQILGQKVEFLVSFYNNEISEKSEIFDDQFSVERPDGSNFTLKIRSTKLEDSAMYFCASSDLTGQQPQHFGDGTRLSIL.

This clone was counted between two and nine times. This chain connects TRBV6-6 to TRBJ1-1, with a possible D match to TRBD1 (6 bases). This CDR3 contains 16 residues. Germline CDR1 is MNHNY and CDR2 is SVGAGI (reference sequence). V lost 5 bases and J 0 bases, leaving 16 bases between the germline ends. CDR3 loop: CASSPGQSPMNTEAFF. The CDR3 DNA reads TGTGCCAGCAGTCCCGGACAGTCGCCCATGAACACTGAAGCTTTCTTT.

The chain carries TRBV5-1 and TRBJ1-1; 7 nucleotides match TRBD1. Unmatched junction bases numbered 6, after V lost 2 bases and J lost 5 bases. Germline values: CDR1 SGHRS, CDR2 YFSETQ. The CDR3 has 14 residues. The CDR3, as DNA: TGCGCCAGCAGCTTACAGACAGGGCGGACTGAAGCTTTCTTT. Translation gives CASSLQTGRTEAFF.

This clone was observed a single time. The same CDR3 arises from other DNA sequences in this sample as well. The chain recombines TRBV27 with TRBJ1-1, with D possibly matching TRBD1 (6 bases). This CDR3 comprises 14 residues. Between the trimmed V and J ends, which lost 3 bases and 7 bases, there was a span of 15 bases. Germline-derived CDR1 and CDR2 are MNHEY and SMNVEV (reference sequence). DNA for the CDR3: TGTGCCAGCAGTTTTAGGACAGAAGGGGATGAAGCTTTCTTT. Its translation is CASSFRTEGDEAFF.

This rearrangement joins TRBV25-1 to TRBJ1-4; D not resolved. V was shortened by 3 bases and J by 5 bases, with 7 bases between the two germline ends. The CDR3 spans 13 residues. Germline assignment: CDR1 MGHDK and CDR2 SYGVNS. The CDR3 nucleotides read TGTGCCAGCAGTGACTACAGAAATGAAAAACTGTTTTTT. Residues: CASSDYRNEKLFF.

This clone was observed a few times. The chain has TRBV7-8 and TRBJ1-5; unclear D gene. The CDR3 has 13 residues. With 3 bases removed from V and 5 bases from J, the gap between germline ends came to 8 bases. From germline, CDR1 is SGHVS and CDR2 FQNEAQ. CDR3 DNA sequence: TGTGCCAGCAGCTTCCAGGAATATCAGCCCCAGCATTTT. Amino acid sequence: CASSFQEYQPQHF.